This TCR beta chain stems from a study of cytomegalovirus exposure and HLA in healthy donors. PCR was performed using 60 Vbeta and 13 Jbeta primers. Assay used: immunoSEQ multiplex PCR; TCRdb lists only in-frame clones, some missing. The table has tens of thousands of clones, about 77% seen once. Study-wide results and limits: V- and J-gene trimming of TCR beta was linked (in a later analysis) to a missense DCLRE1C variant. A later analysis showed that HLA-associated TCR beta chains had undergone more clonal expansion than equally common others. Researchers left out some V segments, among them TRBV6-2 and TRBV6-3, as indistinguishable.

This CDR3 spans 15 amino acids. Germline lookup yields CDR1 SGHTS and CDR2 YDEGEE. J gave up 2 bases and V 2 bases, and 4 bases lay outside the gene matches. A note on this clone: Its specificity is unknown.

The TCR was taken from a male donor in good health and CMV-seropositive. The sample was PBMCs. The V call is TRBV5-8, the J call TRBJ2-7; 10 bases map to TRBD1. CDR3 nucleotide sequence: TGTGCCAGCAGCTTCTCGGACAGGGGGACCTACGAGCAGTACTTC. Translation gives CASSFSDRGTYEQYF.